This T cell receptor (beta chain) comes out of a study of cytomegalovirus exposure and HLA in healthy donors. Study-wide points: The classifier reportedly diagnosed cytomegalovirus status with high sensitivity and specificity. When analyzed later, the rates of TCR association showed variation by HLA locus, with DRB1 the most and HLA-C the fewest. In all likelihood, a cluster of highly shared sequence variants was a sequencing artifact.

A multiplex PCR was run with 60 Vbeta primers and 13 Jbeta primers. TCRdb's copy holds only in-frame clones and misses some; the assay was immunoSEQ multiplex PCR. The sample includes approximately 160,000 clones, 80% seen only once; the top ten take 6.5% to 8.5%. Turning to this clone: Antigen unknown.

The TCR comes from a man aged 25-40 years in good health and CMV-seropositive. Material: PBMCs.

This chain's CDR3 is CASSPPTGVGVGNTIYF. CDR3 DNA: TGTGCCAGCAGTCCCCCGACAGGGGTCGGGGTGGGAAACACCATATATTTT. This rearrangement joins TRBV28 to TRBJ1-3; 8 bases match TRBD1. V lost 5 bases, J lost 4 bases, and 13 bases stayed unmatched. This CDR3 has 17 residues. Germline-derived CDR1 and CDR2 are MDHEN and SYDVKM.